Described below is a single TCR beta chain sequence and its context. The antigen remains undetermined. The PCR contained 60 Vbeta and 13 Jbeta primers. Method: immunoSEQ multiplex PCR; TCRdb's copy keeps in-frame clones and lacks some. The sample includes about 190,000 clones, 84% of them seen just once. The germline V gene has CDR1 LNHDA and CDR2 SQIVND (reference sequence). This CDR3 is 13 amino acids long. V gave up 6 bases and J gave up 7 bases; unmatched junction bases: 6. The sample is drawn from a study of cytomegalovirus exposure and HLA in healthy donors. Broader study findings: Most TCR sequences were uncommon, yet certain public TCRs appeared in many donors. Some highly shared sequence variants likely arose as a pipeline artifact. A later analysis associated 16,951 TCR beta sequences with HLA alleles at a 0.05 false discovery rate. Further analysis, carried out later, found HLA-associated TCR beta chains more clonally expanded than equally common other chains.

Sample: PBMCs. The chain carries TRBV19 and TRBJ1-5, with TRBD1 matching 7 bases. This receptor was identified in a boy younger than 18 in good health and CMV-seronegative. CDR3: CASRTGLSQPQHF. The CDR3 DNA is TGTGCCAGTAGGACAGGGTTAAGCCAGCCCCAGCATTTT.